This T cell receptor beta chain was identified during a study of blood T cells in healthy people across ages. PCR was performed a second time for about 7 to 11 cycles using a sample-barcoded 5' primer and a J-beta primer mix. Each cDNA molecule was tagged by a template-switch adaptor with 12 random nucleotides. TCRdb re-analysed the 5' RACE reads in MiXCR, keeping a single row per CDR3 protein. The data show about 830,000 distinct CDR3 sequences, about 59% seen once. The CDR3 is 14 amino acids. The V and J ends lost 1 base and 5 bases respectively, with 11 bases between them. Germline CDR1 and CDR2: LGHDT and YNNKEL (reference sequence).

The chain couples TRBV3-1 to TRBJ1-2; no definite D call. The sequenced sample was blood. This clonotype was sampled from a man in his thirties or forties in good health. CDR3 protein: CASSQGVSGYGYTF. The CDR3 DNA sequence: TGTGCCAGCAGCCAAGGAGTCAGTGGGTATGGCTACACCTTC.